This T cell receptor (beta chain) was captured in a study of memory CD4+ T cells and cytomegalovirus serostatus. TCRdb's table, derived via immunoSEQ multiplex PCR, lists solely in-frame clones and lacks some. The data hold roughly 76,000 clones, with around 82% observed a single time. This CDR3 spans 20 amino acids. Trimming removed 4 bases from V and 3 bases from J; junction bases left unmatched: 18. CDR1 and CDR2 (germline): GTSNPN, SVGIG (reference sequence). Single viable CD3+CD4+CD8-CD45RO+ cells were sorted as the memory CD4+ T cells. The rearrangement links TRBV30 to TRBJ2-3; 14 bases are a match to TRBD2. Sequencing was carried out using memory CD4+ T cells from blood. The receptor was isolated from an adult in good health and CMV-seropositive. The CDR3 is CAWTPKAGLAGEGMTDTQYF. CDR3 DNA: TGTGCCTGGACGCCGAAAGCGGGACTAGCGGGAGAGGGCATGACAGATACGCAGTATTTT.